The 31 T cell receptor beta chains in this list originate from one sample, sequenced in a study of T cell responses to AZD1222 COVID-19 vaccine. Some clones are missing from TCRdb's copy, which holds only in-frame ones; the method was immunoSEQ multiplex PCR. This table has roughly 100,000 clones, about 90% appearing once. Specimen: peripheral blood, collected on day 0 of AZD1222 vaccination. These receptors were taken from an adult in good health.

The chain couples TRBV3-1 (or the pseudogene TRBV3-2) to TRBJ2-3; a weak D match, TRBD1 (6 bases). Deletions cut 1 base from V and 12 bases from J, with 17 bases between. Germline V lookup: CDR1 LGHDT, CDR2 YNNKEL (reference sequence). CDR3 length: 14 amino acids. The CDR3 DNA reads TGTGCCAGCAGCCAAGGGACAGCAACGGCTCATCAGTATTTT. Translating gives CASSQGTATAHQYF.

This chain uses TRBV19 with TRBJ1-2; tentatively, D is TRBD1 (5 bases). The germline gives CDR1 LNHDA, CDR2 SQIVND (reference sequence). The CDR3 extends over 16 amino acids. V shed 4 bases and J shed 4 bases, with 19 bases lying between them. For the CDR3, the DNA is TGTGCCAGTAGTACTAATGGTGGGGCGGTAATCTATGGCTACACCTTC. Translation: CASSTNGGAVIYGYTF. Using reference TRBV19 and TRBJ1-2 for the parts outside the CDR3, the full variable domain is DGGITQSPKYLFRKEGQNVTLSCEQNLNHDAMYWYRQDPGQGLRLIYYSQIVNDFQKGDIAEGYSVSREKKESFPLTVTSAQKNPTAFYLCASSTNGGAVIYGYTFGSGTRLTVV.

The chain is built from TRBV30 and TRBJ1-5; the D is unclear. Germline loops: CDR1 GTSNPN, CDR2 SVGIG (reference sequence). V lost 0 bases, J lost 0 bases, and 12 bases lay in between. The CDR3 covers 16 residues. The CDR3 nucleotides read TGTGCCTGGAGTGTTCAAGGTAGGGATAGCAATCAGCCCCAGCATTTT. This codes for CAWSVQGRDSNQPQHF.

The chain links TRBV4-3 to TRBJ1-1; the D is unclear. Germline V lookup: CDR1 LGHNA, CDR2 YSLEER. The CDR3 has 15 amino acids. Trimming removed 4 bases from V and 0 bases from J, with 12 bases in between. CDR3 loop: CASSRAGRMNTEAFF. The DNA for the CDR3 is TGCGCCAGCAGCCGGGCAGGACGAATGAACACTGAAGCTTTCTTT.

The V and J genes are TRBV7-3 and TRBJ2-2, with D unresolved. The CDR3 extends over 13 amino acids. CDR1 and CDR2 (germline): SGHTA, FQGTGA. V was shortened by 5 bases and J by 6 bases, with 10 bases between the two germline ends. The CDR3 protein is CASSTRVAGELFF. CDR3 bases: TGTGCCAGCAGCACCCGGGTGGCCGGGGAGCTGTTTTTT.

The genes are TRBV30 and TRBJ1-3; the match to TRBD1 covers 9 bases. Trimming removed 4 bases from V and 4 bases from J; junction bases left unmatched: 5. Germline V CDR1 and CDR2: GTSNPN, SVGIG (reference sequence). There are 14 residues in the CDR3. CDR3 DNA sequence: TGTGCCTGGACCGGACAGGGGATCGGAAACACCATATATTTT. Protein sequence: CAWTGQGIGNTIYF.

V is TRBV6-2 or TRBV6-3 and J is TRBJ1-5; D ambiguous. From germline, CDR1 is MNHEY and CDR2 SVGEGT. There are 13 residues in the CDR3. The V end was cut by 5 bases, the J end by 3 bases, with 8 bases between. Here the CDR3 reads CASSRNNNQPQHF. The CDR3 nucleotides are TGTGCCAGCAGTCGCAACAACAATCAGCCCCAGCATTTT.

The chain recombines TRBV4-3 with TRBJ1-1; D gene ambiguous. CDR1 and CDR2 from the germline V gene are LGHNA and YSLEER. This CDR3 region has 14 residues. V was pared by 0 bases and J by 4 bases, with 9 bases between. CDR3 region: CASSQDTKSTEAFF. DNA of the CDR3: TGCGCCAGCAGCCAAGATACGAAGAGCACTGAAGCTTTCTTT.

The chain recombines TRBV28 with TRBJ1-2; D call uncertain. Trimming left V 3 bases short and J 6 bases short, with 14 bases between. Germline loops: CDR1 MDHEN, CDR2 SYDVKM. This CDR3 spans 14 amino acids. The CDR3 reads CASSLQDRLDGYTF. CDR3 DNA: TGTGCCAGCAGTTTGCAGGACCGCCTCGATGGCTACACCTTC.

V gene TRBV9 combines with J gene TRBJ2-5, with TRBD1 matching over 8 bases. The V and J ends lost 4 bases and 7 bases, in that order; junction bases with no gene match: 12. Looked up from germline, CDR1 is SGDLS and CDR2 is YYNGEE. CDR3 size: 15 residues. DNA of the CDR3: TGTGCCAGCAGCTCGATGGGGACAGGACTTGCGACCCAGTACTTC. Translation gives CASSSMGTGLATQYF.

V and J are TRBV7-2 and TRBJ2-7; D uncertain. The germline V and J ends were trimmed by 5 bases and 7 bases, with 15 bases remaining between them. The CDR3 has 13 residues. Germline CDR1 and CDR2: SGHTA and FQGNSA. CDR3 region: CASSATESREQYF. CDR3 DNA: TGTGCCAGCAGCGCGACGGAGTCGAGGGAGCAGTACTTC.

This clone was counted once. This chain links TRBV7-2 with TRBJ1-5; maybe TRBD1 (5 bases). V lost 1 base and J 3 bases, leaving 10 bases between the germline ends. This CDR3 has 15 amino acids. Germline V gene data show CDR1 as SGHTA and CDR2 as FQGNSA. CDR3 sequence (DNA): TGTGCCAGCAGCTTAGTGGGGGGAATCAATCAGCCCCAGCATTTT. Amino acids: CASSLVGGINQPQHF.

The gene calls are TRBV6-5 and TRBJ1-1, with 8 bases lining up with TRBD1. CDR1 and CDR2 (germline): MNHEY, SVGAGI. V trimming: 2 bases; J trimming: 2 bases; junction bases outside the gene matches: 4. The CDR3 has 15 residues. The CDR3: CASSYGQGLNTEAFF. CDR3 sequence (DNA): TGTGCCAGCAGTTACGGACAGGGCCTTAACACTGAAGCTTTCTTT.

The chain joins TRBV27 to TRBJ1-2, with D tentatively TRBD1 (5 bases). The CDR3 extends over 14 amino acids. V was clipped by 0 bases and J by 8 bases, with 13 bases between them. CDR1 is MNHEY, CDR2 SMNVEV, per germline (reference sequence). DNA of the CDR3: TGTGCCAGCAGTTTATCTGGATCATGGACAGGCTACACCTTC. Encoded protein: CASSLSGSWTGYTF.

The chain has TRBV7-2 and TRBJ1-3; 11 bases match TRBD1. V trimming: 5 bases; J trimming: 0 bases; junction bases outside the gene matches: 12. This CDR3 comprises 19 residues. Germline V gives CDR1 SGHTA, CDR2 FQGNSA. As DNA, the CDR3 is TGTGCCAGCAGCCGCATTTCGGGGACAGGGGGGAGCTCTGGAAACACCATATATTTT. Translated, it gives CASSRISGTGGSSGNTIYF.

The chain joins TRBV10-3 to TRBJ1-2; possible D gene TRBD1, 6 bases. The CDR3 totals 12 residues. Germline V CDR1 and CDR2: ENHRY, SYGVKD. V lost 3 bases, J lost 5 bases, and 7 bases lay in between. The CDR3 is CAISEGGYGYTF. The CDR3 DNA follows: TGTGCCATCAGTGAAGGGGGGTATGGCTACACCTTC.

J is TRBJ1-5 and V is TRBV6-2 or TRBV6-3; D remains ambiguous. The CDR3 is 14 amino acids. Germline CDR1 is MNHEY and CDR2 is SVGEGT. V dropped 0 bases and J dropped 5 bases, with 8 bases sitting between them. The DNA for the CDR3 is TGTGCCAGCAGTTACTCCGAAGACCATCAGCCCCAGCATTTT. Translation gives CASSYSEDHQPQHF.

J is TRBJ2-1 and V is TRBV4-3, with D tentatively TRBD2 (5 bases). Germline V gives CDR1 LGHNA, CDR2 YSLEER. V was cut by 1 base and J by 3 bases, with 13 bases left in between. The CDR3 has 16 residues. The CDR3 loop is CASSQAPPSGYNEQFF. In DNA form, the CDR3 reads TGCGCCAGCAGCCAAGCCCCTCCCAGCGGCTACAATGAGCAGTTCTTC.

The chain joins TRBV3-1 (or the pseudogene TRBV3-2) to TRBJ1-1; tentatively, D is TRBD1 (5 bases). V lost 4 bases and J 3 bases, leaving 12 bases between the germline ends. This CDR3 spans 14 amino acids. Germline V gene lookup returns CDR1 LGHDT and CDR2 YNNKEL (reference sequence). This CDR3 reads CASSLWGMDTEAFF. The CDR3 DNA reads as TGTGCCAGCAGCCTTTGGGGGATGGACACTGAAGCTTTCTTT.

The chain's CDR3 is CAISRVSNQPQHF. The DNA for the CDR3 is TGTGCCATCAGCCGGGTGAGCAATCAGCCCCAGCATTTT. The rearrangement uses TRBV10-3 and TRBJ1-5; D remains ambiguous. This CDR3 has 13 amino acids. V lost 6 bases and J 1 base, leaving 7 bases between the germline ends. Germline CDR1 is ENHRY and CDR2 is SYGVKD.

V is TRBV18 and J is TRBJ1-2; the D is unclear. Trimming removed 4 bases from V and 3 bases from J, with 12 bases in between. The germline CDR1 and CDR2 sequences are KGHSH and LQKENI. The CDR3 totals 14 residues. In DNA, the CDR3 is TGTGCCAGCTCACAGGGCCCAACGGACTATGGCTACACCTTC. It codes for CASSQGPTDYGYTF. The whole variable domain, filled in from reference TRBV18 and TRBJ1-2, reads NAGVMQNPRHLVRRRGQEARLRCSPMKGHSHVYWYRQLPEEGLKFMVYLQKENIIDESGMPKERFSAEFPKEGPSILRIQQVVRGDSAAYFCASSQGPTDYGYTFGSGTRLTVV.

The J gene is TRBJ1-2, the V gene TRBV7-2; TRBD1 matches at 11 bases. The CDR3 consists of 15 residues. From germline, CDR1 is SGHTA and CDR2 FQGNSA. Trimming at V came to 1 base and at J to 7 bases, leaving 5 bases not matched to a gene. This CDR3 reads CASSLGLGQGVGYTF. CDR3 nucleotides: TGTGCCAGCAGCTTAGGCCTGGGACAGGGGGTTGGCTACACCTTC.

This clone was found once. The chain carries TRBV5-5 and TRBJ1-1; D unresolved. Trimming shortened V by 0 bases and J by 11 bases, and 11 bases separated the two germline ends. The CDR3 has 12 amino acids. Germline assignment: CDR1 SGHKS and CDR2 YYEKEE (reference sequence). The CDR3 spells CASSLGSRWAFF. As DNA, the CDR3 is TGTGCCAGCAGCTTGGGGTCCCGGTGGGCTTTCTTT.

The rearrangement joins TRBV18 to TRBJ1-1; D remains ambiguous. Trimming stripped 2 bases from V and 6 bases from J, with 10 bases between. CDR1 KGHSH and CDR2 LQKENI come from the germline V gene. CDR3 length equals 13 residues. The CDR3 region has the DNA TGTGCCAGCTCACCAGGGGATTGGGCTGAAGCTTTCTTT. Translation: CASSPGDWAEAFF.

The chain combines TRBV19 with TRBJ2-3; 13 nucleotides line up with TRBD2. This CDR3 has 14 residues. Germline V gene sequence: CDR1 LNHDA, CDR2 SQIVND (reference sequence). Losses at the gene ends were 6 bases for V and 7 bases for J; bases not matched to a gene: 4. CDR3 residues: CASRTSGRANTQYF. In DNA, the CDR3 is TGTGCCAGTAGAACTAGCGGGAGGGCGAATACGCAGTATTTT.

This clone was seen just once. The chain is built from TRBV5-1 and TRBJ1-6; D is undetermined. CDR1 is SGHRS, CDR2 YFSETQ, per germline. This CDR3 has 14 residues. V was pared by 1 base and J by 5 bases, with 7 bases between. The CDR3 region has the DNA TGCGCCAGCAGCTTGTACCAGAATAATTCACCCCTCCACTTT. Translating gives CASSLYQNNSPLHF.

The rearrangement joins TRBV3-1 (or the pseudogene TRBV3-2) to TRBJ1-2, with 7 bases lining up with TRBD1. The CDR3 is 15 amino acids. V was pared by 4 bases and J by 7 bases, with 12 bases of the junction left unmatched. CDR1 LGHDT and CDR2 YNNKEL come from the germline V gene (reference sequence). CDR3 loop: CASSPRIEGASGYTF. In DNA form, the CDR3 reads TGTGCCAGCAGCCCCCGCATCGAGGGGGCGAGTGGCTACACCTTC.

The CDR3 spells CASSTWTGGIGTYNEQFF. CDR3 sequence (DNA): TGTGCCAGTAGTACATGGACTGGCGGGATCGGAACCTACAATGAGCAGTTCTTC. The chain recombines TRBV19 with TRBJ2-1, with D tentatively TRBD2 (6 bases). Deletions cut 4 bases from V and 2 bases from J, with 21 bases between. CDR3 length: 18 residues. Germline-derived CDR1 and CDR2 are LNHDA and SQIVND (reference sequence).

The chain employs TRBV12-3 or TRBV12-4 and TRBJ1-6, with TRBD1 matching over 8 bases. With 7 bases clipped from V and 5 bases from J, the junction kept 1 base outside the gene matches. The CDR3 loop spans 13 amino acids. Here the CDR3 reads CASKGQDNSPLHF. For the CDR3, the DNA is TGTGCCAGCAAGGGACAGGATAATTCACCCCTCCACTTT.

The chain carries TRBV6-6 and TRBJ1-2; maybe TRBD1 (5 bases). V was clipped by 6 bases and J by 3 bases, with 17 bases between them. The CDR3 runs 15 residues. Germline V lookup: CDR1 MNHNY, CDR2 SVGAGI (reference sequence). The CDR3 protein is CASSSAGTDDYGYTF. The CDR3, as DNA: TGTGCCAGCAGCAGCGCGGGGACCGACGACTATGGCTACACCTTC.

The V gene is TRBV9, the J gene TRBJ2-7; 9 positions match TRBD1. The CDR3 consists of 16 residues. Per the germline V gene, CDR1 is SGDLS and CDR2 is YYNGEE. Germline trimming cut 0 bases from V and 1 base from J; bases unmatched to any gene: 5. The CDR3 coding sequence is TGTGCCAGCAGCGTAGGATGGGGACAGGGTTCCTACGAGCAGTACTTC. This translates into CASSVGWGQGSYEQYF.